These T cell receptor beta chains were read from a single sample in a study of cytomegalovirus exposure and HLA in healthy donors. Generated by immunoSEQ multiplex PCR, the TCRdb table keeps only in-frame clones and is missing some. This sample has about 56,000 clones; 85% to 95% occur once, and the top ten carry 1.1%. Sequencing input: PBMCs. All receptors come from a man between 18 and 35 years old in good health and CMV-seronegative. Each CDR3 is given with its conserved first and last residue. D genes are given only for firm matches. Some rows have no size entry. The others give once, few or many, or a class for an expanded clone.

>TRBV19|.|TRBJ2-2|.
CASTPRVGELFF
TGTGCCAGTACCCCAAGAGTCGGGGAGCTGTTTTTT
>TRBV2|.|TRBJ2-1|.
CASTPLGALSYNEQFF
TGTGCCAGCACCCCGCTAGGAGCCCTCTCCTACAATGAGCAGTTCTTC
>TRBV7-2|TRBD2|TRBJ2-7|.
CASSLAGGTSGSGYEQYF
TGTGCCAGCAGCTTAGCGGGGGGGACTAGCGGGAGTGGCTACGAGCAGTACTTC
>TRBV2|.|TRBJ2-7|.
CASRTGRLSYEQYF
TGTGCCAGCAGAACGGGTCGTCTCTCCTACGAGCAGTACTTC
>TRBV2|.|TRBJ2-7|.
CASSEANEQYF
TGTGCCAGCAGTGAAGCTAACGAGCAGTACTTC
>TRBV9|.|TRBJ2-2|.
CASSVFRVRSTGELFF
TGTGCCAGCAGCGTCTTCAGGGTAAGGAGCACCGGGGAGCTGTTTTTT
>TRBV27|TRBD1|TRBJ2-1|.
CASGGDRGYNEQFF
TGTGCCAGCGGGGGGGACAGGGGATACAATGAGCAGTTCTTC
>TRBV9|TRBD1|TRBJ2-7|.
CASSGGQTYEQYF
TGTGCCAGCAGCGGGGGACAGACCTACGAGCAGTACTTC
>TRBV6-4|.|TRBJ2-2|.
CATGLFSGTSTGELFF
TGTGCCACCGGGCTTTTTAGCGGCACCTCGACCGGGGAGCTGTTTTTT
>TRBV4-2|.|TRBJ2-2|.
CASSQELGGTGELFF
TGTGCCAGCAGCCAAGAGTTGGGGGGCACCGGGGAGCTGTTTTTT
>TRBV6-1|TRBD2|TRBJ2-1|.
CASSERHLGSGSNNEQFF
TGTGCCAGCAGTGAGAGGCATTTGGGGAGCGGGAGCAACAATGAGCAGTTCTTC
>TRBV28|.|TRBJ1-4|.
CASSSRDNNEKLFF
TGTGCCAGCAGTTCCCGGGACAATAATGAAAAACTGTTTTTT
>TRBV6-5|.|TRBJ1-2|.
CASSYNREGYGYTF
TGTGCCAGCAGTTATAATAGGGAGGGCTATGGCTACACCTTC
>TRBV6-5|.|TRBJ1-1|once
CASSYGPGDEAFF
TGTGCCAGCAGTTACGGGCCAGGCGATGAAGCTTTCTTT
>TRBV7-9|TRBD2|TRBJ2-3|.
CASSLGSGSLDTQYF
TGTGCCAGCAGCTTAGGTAGCGGGAGCTTAGATACGCAGTATTTT
>TRBV4-3|TRBD1|TRBJ2-3|.
CASSRRGQGDGRTDTQYF
TGCGCCAGCAGCCGGAGGGGACAGGGGGACGGGAGGACAGATACGCAGTATTTT
>TRBV10-1|TRBD2|TRBJ2-1|.
CASSDGLAGATYNEQFF
TGCGCCAGCAGTGATGGACTAGCGGGAGCTACCTACAATGAGCAGTTCTTC
>TRBV2|.|TRBJ1-1|.
CASSERNTLNTEAFF
TGTGCCAGCAGTGAGAGGAACACATTGAACACTGAAGCTTTCTTT
>TRBV28|TRBD1|TRBJ1-1|.
CASTFRGTVEAFF
TGTGCCAGCACCTTCAGGGGGACGGTTGAAGCTTTCTTT
>TRBV14|.|TRBJ2-7|.
CASSQVAGSIYEQYF
TGTGCCAGCAGCCAAGTGGCGGGGTCCATCTACGAGCAGTACTTC
>TRBV9|.|TRBJ2-7|.
CASSTGRGGMFYEQYF
TGTGCCAGCAGCACGGGCCGGGGTGGAATGTTCTACGAGCAGTACTTC
>TRBV11-3|TRBD1|TRBJ1-1|.
CASSADRGNTEAFF
TGTGCCAGCAGCGCCGACAGGGGGAACACTGAAGCTTTCTTT
>TRBV5-4|TRBD1|TRBJ2-5|.
CASSTRTGGQVETQYF
TGTGCCAGCAGCACCAGGACAGGGGGACAAGTAGAGACCCAGTACTTC
>TRBV18|TRBD2|TRBJ2-3|.
CASSPPGTSGTDTQYF
TGTGCCAGCTCACCACCAGGGACTAGCGGGACAGATACGCAGTATTTT
>TRBV25-1|.|TRBJ2-1|.
CASSGSGPEHWGNEQFF
TGTGCCAGCAGTGGATCAGGGCCTGAACACTGGGGCAATGAGCAGTTCTTC
>TRBV2|TRBD2|TRBJ2-3|.
CASSREGPDTQYF
TGTGCCAGCAGTCGGGAGGGCCCAGATACGCAGTATTTT
>TRBV7-2|TRBD1|TRBJ2-3|.
CASSPGTGGDTQYF
TGTGCCAGCAGCCCCGGGACAGGCGGTGATACGCAGTATTTT
>TRBV28|TRBD1|TRBJ1-2|.
CASSFDRDRGYTF
TGTGCCAGCAGTTTTGACAGGGATCGCGGCTACACCTTC
>TRBV7-9|.|TRBJ1-1|.
CASSHTSVAEAFF
TGTGCCAGCAGCCATACTTCGGTGGCTGAAGCTTTCTTT
>TRBV27|.|TRBJ2-3|.
CASSLSHGGTQDTQYF
TGTGCCAGCAGTTTATCTCACGGCGGGACTCAGGATACGCAGTATTTT
>TRBV5-4|.|TRBJ2-5|once
CASSYEFGTQYF
TGTGCCAGCAGCTACGAATTCGGGACCCAGTACTTC
>TRBV5-4|TRBD2|TRBJ2-1|.
CASSSGLASYNEQFF
TGTGCCAGCAGCTCGGGACTAGCGAGCTACAATGAGCAGTTCTTC
>TRBV15|.|TRBJ2-7|.
CATSRGDITGEQYF
TGTGCCACCAGCAGGGGAGACATAACGGGCGAGCAGTACTTC
>TRBV4-3|TRBD2|TRBJ2-3|.
CASSHRLGASGSTDTQYF
TGCGCCAGCAGCCACCGCCTCGGGGCTAGCGGGAGCACAGATACGCAGTATTTT
>TRBV21-1|.|TRBJ2-5|.
CASRPDDRGIRARETQYF
TGTGCCAGCAGGCCAGACGACAGGGGAATAAGGGCGCGGGAGACCCAGTACTTC
>TRBV6-4|TRBD2|TRBJ2-1|.
CASSGIFGTSVQFF
TGTGCCAGCAGTGGCATCTTTGGGACTAGCGTGCAGTTCTTC
>TRBV5-4|TRBD2|TRBJ2-2|.
CASSLDLTSGGNTGELFF
TGTGCCAGCAGCTTAGACCTGACTAGCGGGGGCAACACCGGGGAGCTGTTTTTT
>TRBV6-1|TRBD2|TRBJ2-2|.
CASSDGTSGSFPGELFF
TGTGCCAGCAGTGACGGGACTAGCGGGAGTTTCCCCGGGGAGCTGTTTTTT
>TRBV28|TRBD1|TRBJ2-2|.
CASSKTGGGTGELFF
TGTGCCAGCAGTAAGACAGGGGGTGGCACCGGGGAGCTGTTTTTT
>TRBV7-6|.|TRBJ2-1|.
CASSLWGQTNNEQFF
TGTGCCAGCAGCCTCTGGGGACAAACTAACAATGAGCAGTTCTTC
>TRBV23-1|.|TRBJ2-1|.
CASSQSCGAGTAIPNEQFF
TGCGCCAGCAGTCAATCGTGCGGGGCCGGCACAGCTATCCCCAATGAGCAGTTCTTC
>TRBV6-5|TRBD2|TRBJ2-7|.
CASSYGRAGYEQYF
TGTGCCAGCAGTTACGGGAGGGCCGGCTACGAGCAGTACTTC
>TRBV5-1|TRBD2|TRBJ2-3|once
CASSSRTSGSGDTQYF
TGCGCCAGCAGCTCTAGGACTAGCGGGAGCGGGGATACGCAGTATTTT
>TRBV28|.|TRBJ1-2|.
CASAWEVVNYGYTF
TGTGCCAGCGCCTGGGAGGTTGTCAACTATGGCTACACCTTC
>TRBV4-3|TRBD1|TRBJ2-2|.
CASSQAGTGTTGELFF
TGCGCCAGCAGCCAAGCCGGGACAGGGACCACCGGGGAGCTGTTTTTT
>TRBV27|.|TRBJ2-3|once
CASSRRLPTDTQYF
TGTGCCAGCAGCCGGAGACTACCCACAGATACGCAGTATTTT
>TRBV11-3|TRBD1|TRBJ2-2|few
CASGQGGTGELFF
TGTGCCAGCGGACAGGGTGGCACCGGGGAGCTGTTTTTT
>TRBV7-9|TRBD1|TRBJ1-5|once
CASSSVVGQGMNQPQHF
TGTGCCAGCAGCTCTGTCGTAGGACAGGGGATGAATCAGCCCCAGCATTTT
>TRBV27|TRBD2|TRBJ2-7|.
CASRLKQGGSYEQYF
TGTGCCAGCCGTCTTAAGCAGGGCGGGAGTTACGAGCAGTACTTC
>TRBV6-5|.|TRBJ1-2|.
CASSPKTYGDYGYTF
TGTGCCAGCAGCCCTAAGACTTACGGAGACTATGGCTACACCTTC
>TRBV5-1|.|TRBJ2-5|.
CASSSRGKETQYF
TGCGCCAGCAGCTCCCGCGGAAAAGAGACCCAGTACTTC
>TRBV6-5|.|TRBJ2-3|.
CASSPEGRGTDTQYF
TGTGCCAGCAGTCCGGAGGGCCGGGGAACAGATACGCAGTATTTT